The 13 T cell receptor beta chains in this list originate from one sample, sequenced in a study of CD8 T cells in Susac syndrome. It was with random hexamers that roughly 0.45 to 1 ug RNA was reverse transcribed. TCRdb re-called the immunoSEQ multiplex PCR reads with MiXCR, one entry per CDR3 protein. Of 130,000 to 150,000 distinct CDR3 sequences in the sample, roughly 95% were seen once. Sequencing input: CD4+ T cells from PBMCs. The receptors derive from a human donor with Susac syndrome.

The rearrangement links TRBV2 to TRBJ2-1; 8 nucleotides align to TRBD1. Germline V gene sequence: CDR1 SNHLY, CDR2 FYNNEI. The ends lost 7 bases at V and 7 bases at J; junction bases unmatched: 12. The CDR3 runs 15 residues. CDR3 bases: TGTGCCAGCAATCCCGCCCGACAGGGGAAAAATGAGCAGTTCTTC. It encodes CASNPARQGKNEQFF. Complete variable domain (other parts from reference TRBV2 and TRBJ2-1): EPEVTQTPSHQVTQMGQEVILRCVPISNHLYFYWYRQILGQKVEFLVSFYNNEISEKSEIFDDQFSVERPDGSNFTLKIRSTKLEDSAMYFCASNPARQGKNEQFFGPGTRLTVL.

On this clonotype: The junction departs from germline at one end; a sequencing error may be responsible. V and J are TRBV3-1 and TRBJ2-1; 9 bases fit TRBD1. The CDR3 covers 13 residues. CDR1 and CDR2 (germline): LGHDT, YNNKEL (reference sequence). The DNA for the CDR3 is TGTGCCAGCAGCCAAGATCTCGGACAGGGGAGGATCTTC. Amino acid sequence: CASSQDLGQGRIF.

This chain connects TRBV28 to TRBJ1-5, with a weak D call TRBD1 (6 bases). The CDR3 covers 14 residues. CDR1 and CDR2 (germline): MDHEN, SYDVKM. Trimming left V 6 bases short and J 9 bases short, with 18 bases between. CDR3 DNA: TGTGCCAGCAGGGGTTCGACAGGCTTGGGGCCCCAGCATTTT. It codes for CASRGSTGLGPQHF.

The rearrangement links TRBV6-5 to TRBJ2-7; TRBD1 matches at 7 bases. V lost 8 bases, J lost 5 bases, and 15 bases stayed unmatched. The CDR3 covers 15 residues. Per the germline V gene, CDR1 is MNHEY and CDR2 is SVGAGI. The CDR3 DNA is TGTGCCAGCCAAAAGGGACAGACCGTCGTCGACGAGCAGTACTTC. It specifies CASQKGQTVVDEQYF.

V gene TRBV7-6 combines with J gene TRBJ2-7, with no clear D. This CDR3 is built from 13 residues. CDR1 and CDR2 from the germline V gene are SGHVS and FNYEAQ. The V gene lost 5 bases and the J gene lost 2 bases, with 10 bases spanning the gap. The CDR3: CASSIGPTYEQYF. DNA for the CDR3: TGTGCCAGCAGCATTGGCCCTACCTACGAGCAGTACTTC.

The V call is TRBV4-2, the J call TRBJ1-2; D uncertain. Germline CDR1 and CDR2: LGHNA and YNFKEQ. The CDR3 is made up of 13 amino acids. With 0 bases removed from V and 1 base from J, the gap between germline ends came to 3 bases. The CDR3 bases are TGTGCCAGCAGCCAAGAGATTAACTATGGCTACACCTTC. Amino acids: CASSQEINYGYTF.

The chain links TRBV5-4 to TRBJ2-2, with TRBD2 matching over 11 bases. Germline assignment: CDR1 SGHNT and CDR2 YYREEE (reference sequence). Trimming removed 3 bases from V and 1 base from J; junction bases left unmatched: 2. The CDR3 totals 16 residues. The CDR3 DNA reads as TGTGCCAGCAGCTCCGGGACTAGCGGGAACACCGGGGAGCTGTTTTTT. Residues: CASSSGTSGNTGELFF.

J is TRBJ1-1 and V is TRBV20-1; no definite D call. Germline CDR1 and CDR2: DFQATT and SNEGSKA (reference sequence). This CDR3 has 11 residues. The V and J ends lost 4 bases and 1 base respectively, with 4 bases between them. CDR3: CSAKQNTEAFF. In nucleotides, the CDR3 is TGCAGTGCTAAGCAGAACACTGAAGCTTTCTTT.

V is TRBV3-1 and J is TRBJ1-3; D uncertain. This CDR3 spans 15 amino acids. V lost 5 bases and J lost 0, with 11 bases in between. Per the germline V gene, CDR1 is LGHDT and CDR2 is YNNKEL (reference sequence). The CDR3 region is CASSDDGYSGNTIYF. The CDR3 nucleotides read TGTGCCAGCAGCGATGACGGTTACTCTGGAAACACCATATATTTT.

The rearrangement links TRBV20-1 to TRBJ2-4; 9 nucleotides agree with TRBD2. Per the germline V gene, CDR1 is DFQATT and CDR2 is SNEGSKA (reference sequence). This CDR3 comprises 15 residues. The junction had 7 bases not matched to a gene; V was cut back by 5 bases and J by 2 bases. This CDR3 is CSADPAGGSKNIQYF. CDR3 in DNA: TGCAGTGCTGACCCAGCGGGAGGCTCCAAAAACATTCAGTACTTC.

This clonotype was detected only once. The gene calls are TRBV29-1 and TRBJ2-7; TRBD1 agrees at 11 bases. After removal of 6 bases from V and 4 bases from J, the junction contained 5 bases not matched to a gene. CDR3 size: 13 residues. The germline CDR1 and CDR2 sequences are SQVTM and ANQGSEA. The CDR3 DNA is TGCAGCGTGGGACAGGGGGGAAATTACGAGCAGTACTTC. Translating gives CSVGQGGNYEQYF.

The chain employs TRBV12-3 or TRBV12-4 and TRBJ2-7; 7 bases are shared with TRBD2. This CDR3 has 15 residues. The trim removed 7 bases at V and 0 bases at J, leaving 9 bases unmatched. CDR3 sequence (DNA): TGTGCCAGCACCAGAGAGGGACTAAGCTCCTACGAGCAGTACTTC. This encodes CASTREGLSSYEQYF.

This chain uses TRBV20-1 with TRBJ1-6; TRBD1 is a possible D gene (6 bases). CDR1 and CDR2 from the germline V gene are DFQATT and SNEGSKA (reference sequence). The ends were cut back, 6 bases at V and 10 bases at J, with 19 bases in the middle. The CDR3 extends over 14 amino acids. CDR3 sequence reads: CSAPRRGMGSPLHF. In nucleotides, the CDR3 is TGCAGTGCCCCTAGGAGGGGGATGGGGTCACCCCTCCACTTT.